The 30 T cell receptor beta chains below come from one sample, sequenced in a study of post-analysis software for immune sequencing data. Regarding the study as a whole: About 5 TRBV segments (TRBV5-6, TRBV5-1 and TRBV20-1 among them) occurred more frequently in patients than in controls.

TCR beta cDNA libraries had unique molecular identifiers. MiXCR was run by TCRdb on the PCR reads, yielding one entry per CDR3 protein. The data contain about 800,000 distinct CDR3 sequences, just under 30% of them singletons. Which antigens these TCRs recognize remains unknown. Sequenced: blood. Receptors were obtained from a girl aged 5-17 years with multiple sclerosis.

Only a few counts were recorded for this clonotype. CDR3 region: CASIRPGESSYNEQFF. DNA of the CDR3: TGTGCCAGCATTCGACCGGGGGAGTCATCCTACAATGAGCAGTTCTTC. The chain recombines TRBV6-9 with TRBJ2-1; D perhaps matches TRBD2 (6 bases). The germline V and J ends were trimmed by 7 bases and 1 base, with 17 bases remaining between them. CDR3 size: 16 residues. CDR1 is MNHGY, CDR2 SVAAGI, per germline.

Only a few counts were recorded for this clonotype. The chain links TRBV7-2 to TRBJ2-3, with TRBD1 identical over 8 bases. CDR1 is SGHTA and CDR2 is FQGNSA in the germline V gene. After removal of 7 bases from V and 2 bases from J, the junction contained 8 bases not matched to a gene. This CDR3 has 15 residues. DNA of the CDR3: TGTGCCAGCACCGTTGACAGGGGCCTCACAGATACGCAGTATTTT. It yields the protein CASTVDRGLTDTQYF.

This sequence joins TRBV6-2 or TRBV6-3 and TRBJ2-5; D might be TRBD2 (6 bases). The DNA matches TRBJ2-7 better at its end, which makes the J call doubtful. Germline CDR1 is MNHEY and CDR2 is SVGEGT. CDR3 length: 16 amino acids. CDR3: CASSQLGQDYLDEQYF. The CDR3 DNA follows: TGTGCCAGCAGTCAACTCGGGCAGGACTACCTAGACGAGCAGTACTTC.

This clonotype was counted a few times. CDR3 nucleotide sequence: TGTGCCACCAGCACCCAGGGAAGTAATGAGCAGTTCTTC. It encodes CATSTQGSNEQFF. This chain links TRBV15 with TRBJ2-1; a weak D match, TRBD1 (5 bases). Trimming removed 4 bases from V and 7 bases from J, with 11 bases in between. Germline V gene sequence: CDR1 LNHNV, CDR2 YYDKDF (reference sequence). This CDR3 is built from 13 residues.

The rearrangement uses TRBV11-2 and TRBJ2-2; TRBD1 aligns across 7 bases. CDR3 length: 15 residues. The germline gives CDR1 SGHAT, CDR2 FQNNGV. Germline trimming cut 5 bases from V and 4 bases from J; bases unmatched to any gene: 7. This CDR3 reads CASSPPGQTTGELFF. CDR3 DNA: TGTGCCAGCAGCCCACCGGGACAGACCACCGGGGAGCTGTTTTTT. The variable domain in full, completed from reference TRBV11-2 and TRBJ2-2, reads EAGVAQSPRYKIIEKRQSVAFWCNPISGHATLYWYQQILGQGPKLLIQFQNNGVVDDSQLPKDRFSAERLKGVDSTLKIQPAKLEDSAVYLCASSPPGQTTGELFFGEGSRLTVL.

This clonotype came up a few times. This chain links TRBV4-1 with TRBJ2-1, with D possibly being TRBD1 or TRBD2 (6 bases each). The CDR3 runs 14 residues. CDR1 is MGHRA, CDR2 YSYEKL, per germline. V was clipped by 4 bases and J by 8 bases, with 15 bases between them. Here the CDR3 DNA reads TGCGCCAGCAGCCTCGAGGGGGGCCCCGATGAGCAGTTCTTC. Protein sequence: CASSLEGGPDEQFF.

The DNA for the CDR3 is TGTGCCAGCAAGCGGGGCGCGTATTACGAGCAGTACTTC. Translating it yields CASKRGAYYEQYF. The chain recombines TRBV6-5 with TRBJ2-7; TRBD2 matches at 7 bases. The V gene end was trimmed by 7 bases and the J gene end by 4 bases; junction bases not matched to a gene: 7. This CDR3 comprises 13 residues. Germline-derived CDR1 and CDR2 are MNHEY and SVGAGI.

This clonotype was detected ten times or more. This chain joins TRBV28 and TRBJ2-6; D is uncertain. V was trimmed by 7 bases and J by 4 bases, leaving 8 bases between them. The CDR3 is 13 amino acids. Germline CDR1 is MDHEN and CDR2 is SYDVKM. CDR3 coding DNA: TGTGCCAGCAATGTGGGAGGGGCCAACGTCCTGACTTTC. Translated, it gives CASNVGGANVLTF.

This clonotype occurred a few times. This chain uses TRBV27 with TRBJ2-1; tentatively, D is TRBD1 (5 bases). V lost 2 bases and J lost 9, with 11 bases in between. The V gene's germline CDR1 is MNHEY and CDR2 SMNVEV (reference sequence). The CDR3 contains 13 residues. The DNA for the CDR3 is TGTGCCAGCAGTTTAGTTCAGGGTAGTGAGCAGTTCTTC. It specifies CASSLVQGSEQFF.

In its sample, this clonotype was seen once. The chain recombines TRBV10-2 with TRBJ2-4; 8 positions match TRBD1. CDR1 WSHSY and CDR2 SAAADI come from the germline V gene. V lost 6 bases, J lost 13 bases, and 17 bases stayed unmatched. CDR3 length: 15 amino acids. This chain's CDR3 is CASRNGQGPYNEQYF. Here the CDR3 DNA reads TGCGCCAGCAGGAACGGACAGGGTCCGTACAATGAGCAGTACTTC.

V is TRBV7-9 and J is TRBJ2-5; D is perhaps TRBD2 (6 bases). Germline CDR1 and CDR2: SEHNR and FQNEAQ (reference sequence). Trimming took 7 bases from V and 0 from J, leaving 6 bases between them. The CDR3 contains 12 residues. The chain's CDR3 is CASTGDQETQYF. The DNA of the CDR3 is TGTGCCAGCACGGGGGACCAAGAGACCCAGTACTTC.

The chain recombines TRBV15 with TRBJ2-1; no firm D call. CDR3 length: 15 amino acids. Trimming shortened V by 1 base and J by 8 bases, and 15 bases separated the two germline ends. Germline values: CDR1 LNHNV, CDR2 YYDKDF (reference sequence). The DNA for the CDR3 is TGTGCCACCAGCAGAGCGAAGGGATTAGTCTATGAGCAGTTCTTC. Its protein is CATSRAKGLVYEQFF.

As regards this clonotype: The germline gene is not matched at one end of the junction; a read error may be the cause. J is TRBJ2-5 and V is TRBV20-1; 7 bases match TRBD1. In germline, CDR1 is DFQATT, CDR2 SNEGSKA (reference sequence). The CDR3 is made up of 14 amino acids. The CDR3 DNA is TGCAGTGCTGGAATCGGGACAGCCCAAGAGGCCCAGTACTTC. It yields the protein CSAGIGTAQEAQYF.

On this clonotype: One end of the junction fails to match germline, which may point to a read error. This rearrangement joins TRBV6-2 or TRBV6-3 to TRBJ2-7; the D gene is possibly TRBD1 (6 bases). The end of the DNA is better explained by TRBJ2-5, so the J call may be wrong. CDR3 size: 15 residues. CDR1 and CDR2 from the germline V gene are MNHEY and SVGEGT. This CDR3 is CASGYQSGTSETQYF. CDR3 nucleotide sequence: TGTGCCAGCGGTTACCAATCCGGGACATCAGAGACCCAGTACTTC.

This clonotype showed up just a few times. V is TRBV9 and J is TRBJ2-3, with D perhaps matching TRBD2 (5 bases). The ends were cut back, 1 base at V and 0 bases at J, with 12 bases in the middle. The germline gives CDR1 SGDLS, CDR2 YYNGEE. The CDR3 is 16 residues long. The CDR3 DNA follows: TGTGCCAGCAGCGTAATCGGACTTACTAGCACAGATACGCAGTATTTT. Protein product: CASSVIGLTSTDTQYF.

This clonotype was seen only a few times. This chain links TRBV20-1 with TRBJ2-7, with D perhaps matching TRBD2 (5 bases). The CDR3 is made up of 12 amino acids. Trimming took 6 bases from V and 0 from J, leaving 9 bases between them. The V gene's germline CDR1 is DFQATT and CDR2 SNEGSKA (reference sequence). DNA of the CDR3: TGCAGTGCGAAAACTAGCTCCTACGAGCAGTACTTC. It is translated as CSAKTSSYEQYF.

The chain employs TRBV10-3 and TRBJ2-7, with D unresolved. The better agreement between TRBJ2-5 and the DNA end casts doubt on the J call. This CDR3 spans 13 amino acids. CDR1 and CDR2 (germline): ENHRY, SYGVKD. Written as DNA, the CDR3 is TGTGCCATCAGTGAGGTCCCCGGGGAGACCCAGTACTTC. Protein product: CAISEVPGETQYF.

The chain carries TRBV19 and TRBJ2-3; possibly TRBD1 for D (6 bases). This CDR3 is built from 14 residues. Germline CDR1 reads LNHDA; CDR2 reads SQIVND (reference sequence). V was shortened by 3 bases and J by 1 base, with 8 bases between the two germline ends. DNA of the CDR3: TGTGCCAGTAGTATGACAGGTGGCACAGATACGCAGTATTTT. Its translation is CASSMTGGTDTQYF.

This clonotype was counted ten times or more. The CDR3 sequence: CASRSSGPGETQYF. CDR3 nucleotides: TGTGCCAGCAGGAGTAGTGGGCCGGGAGAGACCCAGTACTTC. The chain is built from TRBV11-2 and TRBJ2-5; D remains unclear. Trimming removed 6 bases from V and 4 bases from J, with 15 bases in between. CDR1 is SGHAT and CDR2 is FQNNGV in the germline V gene. The CDR3 runs to 14 residues.

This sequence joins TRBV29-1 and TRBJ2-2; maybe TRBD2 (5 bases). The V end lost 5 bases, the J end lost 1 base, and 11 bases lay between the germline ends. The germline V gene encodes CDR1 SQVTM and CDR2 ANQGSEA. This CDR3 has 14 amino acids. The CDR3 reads CSVSRGQNTGELFF. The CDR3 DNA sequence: TGCAGCGTTTCCCGGGGTCAGAACACCGGGGAGCTGTTTTTT.

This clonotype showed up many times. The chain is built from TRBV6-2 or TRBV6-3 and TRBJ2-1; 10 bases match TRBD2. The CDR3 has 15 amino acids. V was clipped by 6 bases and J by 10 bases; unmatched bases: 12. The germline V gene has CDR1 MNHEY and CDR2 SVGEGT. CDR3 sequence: CASSSIAGGLGEQFF. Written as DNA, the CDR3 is TGTGCCAGCAGCTCCATAGCGGGGGGCCTGGGAGAGCAGTTCTTC.

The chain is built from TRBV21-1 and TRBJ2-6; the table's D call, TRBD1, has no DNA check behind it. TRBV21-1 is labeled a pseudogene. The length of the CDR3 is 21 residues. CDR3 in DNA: TGTGCCAGCAGCGCGAAGAAGCCCGGGGGGACTCCCATCTCTGGGGCCAACGTCCTGACTTTC. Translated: CASSAKKPGGTPISGANVLTF.

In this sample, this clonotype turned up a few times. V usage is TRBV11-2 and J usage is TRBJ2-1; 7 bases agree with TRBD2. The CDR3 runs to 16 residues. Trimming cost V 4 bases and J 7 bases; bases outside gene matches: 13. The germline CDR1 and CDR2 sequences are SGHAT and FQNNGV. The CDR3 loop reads CASSSVAGTTRNEQFF. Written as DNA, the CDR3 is TGTGCCAGCAGCTCTGTAGCCGGGACTACTCGGAATGAGCAGTTCTTC.

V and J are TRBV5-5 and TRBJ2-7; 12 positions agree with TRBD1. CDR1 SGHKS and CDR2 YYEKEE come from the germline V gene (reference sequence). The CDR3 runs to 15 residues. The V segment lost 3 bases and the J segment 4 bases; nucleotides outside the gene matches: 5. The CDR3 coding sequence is TGTGCCAGCAGCTACGGGACAGGGGGCCGGTACGAGCAGTACTTC. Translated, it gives CASSYGTGGRYEQYF.

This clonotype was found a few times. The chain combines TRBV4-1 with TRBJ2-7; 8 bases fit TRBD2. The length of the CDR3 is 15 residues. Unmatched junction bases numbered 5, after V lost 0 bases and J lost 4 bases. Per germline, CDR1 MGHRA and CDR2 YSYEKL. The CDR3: CASSQEWPSGYEQYF. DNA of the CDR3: TGCGCCAGCAGCCAAGAGTGGCCTAGCGGGTACGAGCAGTACTTC.

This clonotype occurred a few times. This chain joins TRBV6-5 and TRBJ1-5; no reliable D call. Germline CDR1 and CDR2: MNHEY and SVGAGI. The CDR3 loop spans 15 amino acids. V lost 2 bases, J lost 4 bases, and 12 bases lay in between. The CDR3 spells CASSYGGGGNQPQHF. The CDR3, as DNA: TGTGCCAGCAGTTACGGTGGAGGAGGAAATCAGCCCCAGCATTTT.

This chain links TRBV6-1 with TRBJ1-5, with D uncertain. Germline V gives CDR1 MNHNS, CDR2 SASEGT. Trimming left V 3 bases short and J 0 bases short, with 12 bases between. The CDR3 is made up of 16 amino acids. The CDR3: CASSEVVQTSNQPQHF. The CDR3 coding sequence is TGTGCCAGCAGTGAGGTGGTCCAGACTAGCAATCAGCCCCAGCATTTT.

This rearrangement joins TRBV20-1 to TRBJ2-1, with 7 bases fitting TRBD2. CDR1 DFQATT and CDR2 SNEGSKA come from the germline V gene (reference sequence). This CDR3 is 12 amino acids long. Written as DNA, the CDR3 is TGCAGGGAGAGCGGGAAGGTTGGTGAGCAGTTCTTC. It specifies CRESGKVGEQFF.

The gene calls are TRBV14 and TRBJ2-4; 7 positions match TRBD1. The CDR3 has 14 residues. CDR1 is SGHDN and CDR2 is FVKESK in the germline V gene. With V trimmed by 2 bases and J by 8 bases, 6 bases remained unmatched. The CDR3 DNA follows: TGTGCCAGCAGCCAAAGGTTGCAGGGGGACATTCAGTACTTC. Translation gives CASSQRLQGDIQYF.

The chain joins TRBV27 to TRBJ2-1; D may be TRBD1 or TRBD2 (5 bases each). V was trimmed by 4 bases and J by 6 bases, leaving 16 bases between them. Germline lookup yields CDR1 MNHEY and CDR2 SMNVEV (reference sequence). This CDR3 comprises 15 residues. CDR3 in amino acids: CASSSRDPRVNEQFF. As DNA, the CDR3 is TGTGCCAGCAGTTCCCGGGACCCGCGGGTCAATGAGCAGTTCTTC.